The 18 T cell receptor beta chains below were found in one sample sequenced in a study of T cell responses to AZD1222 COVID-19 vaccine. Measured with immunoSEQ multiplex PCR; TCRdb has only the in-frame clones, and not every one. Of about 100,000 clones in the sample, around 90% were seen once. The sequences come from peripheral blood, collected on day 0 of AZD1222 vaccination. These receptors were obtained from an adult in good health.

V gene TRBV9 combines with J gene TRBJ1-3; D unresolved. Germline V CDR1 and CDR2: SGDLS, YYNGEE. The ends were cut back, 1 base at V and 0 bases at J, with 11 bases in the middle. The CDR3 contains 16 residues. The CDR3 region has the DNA TGTGCCAGCAGCGTAAGAGGAGACCTCTCTGGAAACACCATATATTTT. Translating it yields CASSVRGDLSGNTIYF.

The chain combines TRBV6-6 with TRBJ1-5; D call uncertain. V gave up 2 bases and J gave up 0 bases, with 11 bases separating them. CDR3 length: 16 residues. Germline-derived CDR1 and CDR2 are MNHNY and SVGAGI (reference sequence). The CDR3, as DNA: TGTGCCAGCAGTTACCCTCAAGGCCATAGCAATCAGCCCCAGCATTTT. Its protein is CASSYPQGHSNQPQHF.

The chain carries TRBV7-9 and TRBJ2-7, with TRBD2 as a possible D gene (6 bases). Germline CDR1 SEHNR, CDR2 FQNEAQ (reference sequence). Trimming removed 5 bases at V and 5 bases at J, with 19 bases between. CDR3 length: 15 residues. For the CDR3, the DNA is TGTGCCAGCAGCCCGGTGGGGGGTGGATTGGACGAGCAGTACTTC. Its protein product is CASSPVGGGLDEQYF.

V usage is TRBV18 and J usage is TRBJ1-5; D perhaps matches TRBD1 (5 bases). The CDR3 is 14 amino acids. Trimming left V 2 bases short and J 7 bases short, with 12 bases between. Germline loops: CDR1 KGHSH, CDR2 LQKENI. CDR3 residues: CASSPLYGDQPQHF. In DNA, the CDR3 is TGTGCCAGCTCACCATTGTACGGGGACCAGCCCCAGCATTTT. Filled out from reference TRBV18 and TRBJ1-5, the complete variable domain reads NAGVMQNPRHLVRRRGQEARLRCSPMKGHSHVYWYRQLPEEGLKFMVYLQKENIIDESGMPKERFSAEFPKEGPSILRIQQVVRGDSAAYFCASSPLYGDQPQHFGDGTRLSIL.

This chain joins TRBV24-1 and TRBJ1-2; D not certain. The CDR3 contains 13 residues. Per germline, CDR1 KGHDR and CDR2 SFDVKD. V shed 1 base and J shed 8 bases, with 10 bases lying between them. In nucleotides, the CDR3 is TGTGCCACCAGTGATTTCCTCGGTACCGGCTACACCTTC. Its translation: CATSDFLGTGYTF.

CDR3 DNA: TGTGCCAGCAGCAAACCCTTCCGGACTACCGAGCAGTACTTC. Protein: CASSKPFRTTEQYF. The genes are TRBV7-2 and TRBJ2-7; TRBD2 is a possible D gene (6 bases). The CDR3 has 14 residues. V shed 5 bases and J shed 6 bases, with 17 bases lying between them. Per the germline V gene, CDR1 is SGHTA and CDR2 is FQGNSA. The whole variable domain, remainder taken from reference TRBV7-2 and TRBJ2-7, is GAGVSQSPSNKVTEKGKDVELRCDPISGHTALYWYRQSLGQGLEFLIYFQGNSAPDKSGLPSDRFSAERTGGSVSTLTIQRTQQEDSAVYLCASSKPFRTTEQYFGPGTRLTVT.

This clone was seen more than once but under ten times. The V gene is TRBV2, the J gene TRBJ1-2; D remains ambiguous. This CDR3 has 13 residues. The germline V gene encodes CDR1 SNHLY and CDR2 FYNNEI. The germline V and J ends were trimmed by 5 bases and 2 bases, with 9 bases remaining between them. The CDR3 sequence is CASSYTPNYGYTF. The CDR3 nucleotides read TGTGCCAGCAGTTATACACCGAACTATGGCTACACCTTC.

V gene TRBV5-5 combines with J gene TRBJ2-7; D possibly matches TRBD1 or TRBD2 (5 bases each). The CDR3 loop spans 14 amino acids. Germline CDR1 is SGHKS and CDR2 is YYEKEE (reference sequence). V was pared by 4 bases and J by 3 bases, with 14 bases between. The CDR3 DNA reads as TGTGCCAGCAGCATGGGACGGAGTTACTACGAGCAGTACTTC. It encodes CASSMGRSYYEQYF. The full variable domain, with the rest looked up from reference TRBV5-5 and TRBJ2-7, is DAGVTQSPTHLIKTRGQQVTLRCSPISGHKSVSWYQQVLGQGPQFIFQYYEKEERGRGNFPDRFSARQFPNYSSELNVNALLLGDSALYLCASSMGRSYYEQYFGPGTRLTVT.

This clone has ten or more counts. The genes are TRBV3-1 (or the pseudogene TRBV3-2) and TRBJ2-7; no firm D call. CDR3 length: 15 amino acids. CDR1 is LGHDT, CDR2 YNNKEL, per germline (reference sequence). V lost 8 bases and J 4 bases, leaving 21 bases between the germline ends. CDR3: CASEPHAGSPYEQYF. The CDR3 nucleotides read TGTGCCAGCGAACCCCACGCCGGGTCCCCTTACGAGCAGTACTTC.

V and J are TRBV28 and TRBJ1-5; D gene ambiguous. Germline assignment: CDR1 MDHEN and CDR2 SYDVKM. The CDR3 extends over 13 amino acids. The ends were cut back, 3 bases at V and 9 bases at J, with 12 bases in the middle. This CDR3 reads CASSFHRRVPQHF. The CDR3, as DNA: TGTGCCAGCAGTTTCCATCGGAGGGTGCCCCAGCATTTT.

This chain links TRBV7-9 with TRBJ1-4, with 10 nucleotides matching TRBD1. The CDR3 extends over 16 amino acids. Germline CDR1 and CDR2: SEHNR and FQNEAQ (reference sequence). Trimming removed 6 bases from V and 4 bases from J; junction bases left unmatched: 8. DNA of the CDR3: TGTGCCAGCAGGGTCGACAGGGGGCGAGGTAATGAAAAACTGTTTTTT. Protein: CASRVDRGRGNEKLFF.

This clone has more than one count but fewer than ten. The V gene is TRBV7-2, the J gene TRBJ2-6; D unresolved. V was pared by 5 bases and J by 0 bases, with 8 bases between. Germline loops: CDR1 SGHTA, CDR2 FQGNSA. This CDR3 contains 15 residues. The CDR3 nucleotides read TGTGCCAGCAGCAAATCCCTCTCTGGGGCCAACGTCCTGACTTTC. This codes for CASSKSLSGANVLTF.

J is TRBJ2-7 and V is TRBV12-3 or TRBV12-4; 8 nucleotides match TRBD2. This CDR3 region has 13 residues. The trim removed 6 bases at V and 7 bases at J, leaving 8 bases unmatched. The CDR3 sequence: CASRAGARREQYF. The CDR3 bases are TGTGCCAGCAGAGCGGGAGCCCGGAGGGAGCAGTACTTC.

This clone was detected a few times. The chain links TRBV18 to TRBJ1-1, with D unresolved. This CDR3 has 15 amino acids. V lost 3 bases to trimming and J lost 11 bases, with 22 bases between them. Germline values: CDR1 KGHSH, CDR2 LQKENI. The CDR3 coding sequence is TGTGCCAGCTCACCTCGCACGCAAGGGTTCCAGGCGGCTTTCTTT. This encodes CASSPRTQGFQAAFF.

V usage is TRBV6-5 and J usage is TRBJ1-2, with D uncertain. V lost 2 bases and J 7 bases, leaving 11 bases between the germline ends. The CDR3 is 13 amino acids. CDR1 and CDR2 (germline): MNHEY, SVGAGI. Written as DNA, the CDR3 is TGTGCCAGCAGTTACCGAGGTCTGGGTGGCTACACCTTC. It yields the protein CASSYRGLGGYTF.

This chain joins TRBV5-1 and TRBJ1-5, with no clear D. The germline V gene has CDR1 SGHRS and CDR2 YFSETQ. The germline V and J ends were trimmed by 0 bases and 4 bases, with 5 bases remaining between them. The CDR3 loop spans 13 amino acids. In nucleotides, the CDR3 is TGCGCCAGCAGCTTGGCGGCTAATCAGCCCCAGCATTTT. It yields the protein CASSLAANQPQHF. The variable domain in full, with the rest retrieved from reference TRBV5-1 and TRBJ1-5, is KAGVTQTPRYLIKTRGQQVTLSCSPISGHRSVSWYQQTPGQGLQFLFEYFSETQRNKGNFPGRFSGRQFSNSRSEMNVSTLELGDSALYLCASSLAANQPQHFGDGTRLSIL.

The CDR3 reads CASSARTSGSSYEQYF. CDR3 bases: TGTGCCAGCAGTGCGCGGACTAGCGGGAGCTCCTACGAGCAGTACTTC. J is TRBJ2-7 and V is TRBV6-1; 13 bases agree with TRBD2. The germline V gene has CDR1 MNHNS and CDR2 SASEGT. Trimming took 4 bases from V and 0 from J; bases not matched to a gene: 3. This CDR3 comprises 16 residues.

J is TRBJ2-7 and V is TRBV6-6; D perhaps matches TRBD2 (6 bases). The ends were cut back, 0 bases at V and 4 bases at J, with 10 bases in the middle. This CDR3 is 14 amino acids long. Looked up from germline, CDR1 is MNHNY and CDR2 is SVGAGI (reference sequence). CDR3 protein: CASSYSRLGYEQYF. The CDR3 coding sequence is TGTGCCAGCAGTTACTCACGACTAGGATACGAGCAGTACTTC.